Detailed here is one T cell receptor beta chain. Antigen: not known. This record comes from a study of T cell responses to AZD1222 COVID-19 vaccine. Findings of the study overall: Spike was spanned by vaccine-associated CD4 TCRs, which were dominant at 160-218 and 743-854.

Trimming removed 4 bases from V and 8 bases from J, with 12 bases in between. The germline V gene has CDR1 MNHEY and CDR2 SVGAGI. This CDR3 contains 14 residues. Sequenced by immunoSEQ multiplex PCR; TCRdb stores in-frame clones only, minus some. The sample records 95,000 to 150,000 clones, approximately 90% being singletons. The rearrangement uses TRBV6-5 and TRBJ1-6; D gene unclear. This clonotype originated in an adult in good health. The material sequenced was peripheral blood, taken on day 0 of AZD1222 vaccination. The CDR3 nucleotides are TGTGCCAGCAGTTCTTCCAGGCGGGATTCACCCCTCCACTTT. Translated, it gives CASSSSRRDSPLHF.